This TCR beta chain was found in a study of early T cells in non-severe SARS-CoV-2 infection. The wider study: Sequencing was performed on bulk RNA from unsorted whole blood, leaving chains unpaired.

Whole-study results and caveats: Sequences matched to VDJdb favored anti-spike CD8 responses, while private and CD4 specificities were missed.

Turning to this clonotype: The antigen is not known.

Researchers tagged individual cDNA molecules with unique molecular identifiers. From the 5' RACE reads, TCRdb called clonotypes with MiXCR, one entry per CDR3 protein. The data hold around 100,000 distinct CDR3 sequences, with around 16% observed a single time. This CDR3 contains 14 residues. V shed 2 bases and J shed 7 bases, with 13 bases lying between them. Germline loops: CDR1 MNHEY, CDR2 SVGAGI. The TCR sequence derives from an adult who was a healthcare worker with PCR-confirmed SARS-CoV-2 infection or an uninfected control (not recorded which). J is TRBJ2-3 and V is TRBV6-5, with D perhaps matching TRBD2 (6 bases). Source material: whole blood. The CDR3 DNA reads TGTGCCAGCAGTTACGGAGGGGCTATGTATACGCAGTATTTT. This codes for CASSYGGAMYTQYF.